Included here is one T cell receptor (beta chain) sequence, with context. The antigen it recognizes is unknown. No quality values exist for individual bases; no much larger clone is one base distant. These data originate in a study of early T cells in non-severe SARS-CoV-2 infection (dated by TCRdb to the early 2020s). Regarding the complete study: TCR sequencing used bulk RNA from unsorted whole blood, so alpha and beta chains could not be paired.

General findings and caveats noted by the study authors: VDJdb matching was skewed toward anti-spike CD8 responses and likely underestimated virus-specific expansions, missing private and CD4 specificities.

Preparation of the library involved 5' RACE. The data were produced on a NextSeq 500. In the TCR library protocol, unique molecular identifiers were attached to individual cDNA molecules to correct for PCR bias and sequencing error. Sequencing covered both TCR alpha and beta chains, and within each sample the abundances of alpha and beta sequences were tightly co-correlated. Concerning the study's data processing: Decombinator V4 was used to annotate TCR sequences for V gene, J gene and CDR3. Expanded TCRs were defined as changing significantly between any two time points under a Poisson model with p below 0.0001. TCR abundances were normalised to the total number of TCRs sequenced in each sample and reported as counts per million. MAIT TCRs were defined by TRAV1-2 paired with TRAJ12, TRAJ20 or TRAJ33, and iNKT TCRs by TRAV10 paired with TRAJ18. VDJdb, accessed on 1 November 2021, was searched for TCRs annotated for CMV, EBV and SARS-CoV-2, and TCRs annotated for more than one antigen were excluded. The public reads were reanalyzed by TCRdb: fastp trimming at Q25, MiXCR alignment, in-frame beta chains only. Rows with one shared CDR3 protein collapse into an entry with the most common genes and DNA. The V and J calls were not made by the authors but by TCRdb's processing. The sample table records about 61,000 distinct CDR3 sequences; more than 10% of these occur just once. Approximately 1% of the sample belongs to the ten largest clones.

This was a case-control study nested in a cohort of healthcare workers in London, UK, who had nasopharyngeal swab PCR tests and blood samples taken every week. Healthcare workers were recruited during the week of the UK lockdown, between 23 and 31 March 2020, and followed weekly for up to 16 weeks. Inclusive of the bounding cysteine and phenylalanine, the CDR3 is 17 residues long. The sequence is cut down to CDR3 DNA, 51 bases in frame from base 1. Based on the germline V gene, the CDR1 and CDR2 sequences are SNHLY and FYNNEI. The V and J ends are trimmed by 6 bases and 3 bases, leaving 20 bases between them.

Material: whole blood, obtained at baseline. The clonotype was recovered from an adult who was a healthcare worker with PCR-confirmed SARS-CoV-2 infection or an uninfected control (not recorded which). The donor label of this sample is uncertain. Recombination linked TRBV2 to TRBJ2-2; TRBD1 is possibly the D segment (5 matching bases). The DNA is TGTGCCAGCAGCGGACACGTGCAGGGTTGGGACACCGGGGAGCTGTTTTTT. This encodes CASSGHVQGWDTGELFF.